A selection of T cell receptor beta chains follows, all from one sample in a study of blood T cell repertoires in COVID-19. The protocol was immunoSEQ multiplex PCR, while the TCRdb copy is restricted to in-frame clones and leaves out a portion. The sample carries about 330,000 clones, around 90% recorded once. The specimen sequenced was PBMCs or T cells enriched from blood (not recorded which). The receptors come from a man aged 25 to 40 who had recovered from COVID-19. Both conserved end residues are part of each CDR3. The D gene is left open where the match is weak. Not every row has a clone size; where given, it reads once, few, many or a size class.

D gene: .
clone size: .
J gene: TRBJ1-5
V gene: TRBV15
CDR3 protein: CATSLRNQPQHF
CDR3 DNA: TGTGCCACCAGCTTGCGTAATCAGCCCCAGCATTTT

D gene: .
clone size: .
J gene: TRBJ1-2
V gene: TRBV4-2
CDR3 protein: CASSQEATHYYGYTF
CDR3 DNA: TGTGCCAGCAGCCAAGAGGCCACCCATTACTATGGCTACACCTTC

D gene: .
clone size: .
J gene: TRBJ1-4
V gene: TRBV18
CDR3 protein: CASSPPGNRPGEKLFF
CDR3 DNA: TGTGCCAGCTCACCACCTGGTAACAGGCCCGGGGAAAAACTGTTTTTT

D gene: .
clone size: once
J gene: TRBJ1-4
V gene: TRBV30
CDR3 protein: CAWNMGTSNEKLFF
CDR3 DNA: TGTGCCTGGAATATGGGGACAAGTAATGAAAAACTGTTTTTT

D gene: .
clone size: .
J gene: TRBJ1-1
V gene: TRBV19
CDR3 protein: CASSIGGRVNTEAFF
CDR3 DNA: TGTGCCAGTAGTATAGGCGGCAGGGTAAACACTGAAGCTTTCTTT

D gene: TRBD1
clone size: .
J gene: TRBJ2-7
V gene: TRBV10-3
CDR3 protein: CAISTGGFYEQYF
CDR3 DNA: TGTGCCATCAGTACAGGGGGTTTCTACGAGCAGTACTTC

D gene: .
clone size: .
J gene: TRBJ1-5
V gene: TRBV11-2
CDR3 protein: CASSWDSGESNQPQHF
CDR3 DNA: TGTGCCAGCAGCTGGGATTCGGGGGAGAGCAATCAGCCCCAGCATTTT

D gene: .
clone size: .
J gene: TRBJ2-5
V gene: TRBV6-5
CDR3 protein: CASSYGVTGKETQYF
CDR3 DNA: TGTGCCAGCAGTTACGGGGTTACGGGGAAAGAGACCCAGTACTTC

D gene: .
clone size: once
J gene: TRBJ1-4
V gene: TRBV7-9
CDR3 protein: CASSLTANNEKLFF
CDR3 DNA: TGTGCCAGCAGCTTGACAGCAAACAATGAAAAACTGTTTTTT

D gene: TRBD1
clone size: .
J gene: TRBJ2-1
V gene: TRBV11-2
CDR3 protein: CASSLGTGLSSYNEQFF
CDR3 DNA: TGTGCCAGCAGCTTAGGGACAGGCCTTAGCTCCTACAATGAGCAGTTCTTC

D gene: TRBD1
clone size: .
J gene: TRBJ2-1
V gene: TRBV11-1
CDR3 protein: CASSRIGTAGYNEQFF
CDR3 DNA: TGTGCCAGCAGCAGGATCGGGACAGCTGGCTACAATGAGCAGTTCTTC

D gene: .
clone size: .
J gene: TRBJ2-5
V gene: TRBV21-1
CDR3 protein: CASSKVLMANSQETQYF
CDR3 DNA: TGTGCCAGCAGCAAAGTGTTGATGGCAAATTCCCAAGAGACCCAGTACTTC

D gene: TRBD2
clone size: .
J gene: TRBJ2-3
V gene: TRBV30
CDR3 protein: CAWSVRTSFADTQYF
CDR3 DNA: TGTGCCTGGAGTGTCCGGACTAGCTTCGCAGATACGCAGTATTTT

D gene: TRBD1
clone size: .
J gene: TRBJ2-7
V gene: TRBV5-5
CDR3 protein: CASSSRGLPSYEQYF
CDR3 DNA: TGTGCCAGCAGTAGCAGGGGGCTCCCCTCCTACGAGCAGTACTTC

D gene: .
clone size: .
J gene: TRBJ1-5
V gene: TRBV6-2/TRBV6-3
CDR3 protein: CASSPTVGGMNQPQHF
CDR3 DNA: TGTGCCAGCAGCCCTACGGTGGGCGGGATGAATCAGCCCCAGCATTTT

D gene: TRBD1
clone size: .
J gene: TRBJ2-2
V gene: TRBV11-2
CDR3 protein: CASSLGTGVREGELFF
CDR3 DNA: TGTGCCAGCAGCCTAGGGACAGGGGTCCGAGAAGGGGAGCTGTTTTTT

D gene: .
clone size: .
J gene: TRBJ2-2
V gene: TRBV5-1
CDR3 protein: CASSPDRGTGELFF
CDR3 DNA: TGCGCCAGCAGCCCGGACCGGGGGACCGGGGAGCTGTTTTTT

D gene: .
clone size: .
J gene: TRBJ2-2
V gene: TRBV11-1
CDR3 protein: CASFGETGELFF
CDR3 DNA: TGTGCCAGCTTCGGGGAAACCGGGGAGCTGTTTTTT

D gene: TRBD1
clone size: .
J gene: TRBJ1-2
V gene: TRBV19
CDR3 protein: CASSHRGAYGYTF
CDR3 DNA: TGTGCCAGTAGCCACAGGGGTGCCTATGGCTACACCTTC

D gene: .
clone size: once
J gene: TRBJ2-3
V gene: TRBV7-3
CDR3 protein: CASSLIGTDTQYF
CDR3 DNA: TGTGCCAGCAGCTTAATCGGCACAGATACGCAGTATTTT

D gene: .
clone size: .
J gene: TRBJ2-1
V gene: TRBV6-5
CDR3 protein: CASSSTGSEQFF
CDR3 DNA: TGTGCCAGCAGTTCAACAGGGAGTGAGCAGTTCTTC

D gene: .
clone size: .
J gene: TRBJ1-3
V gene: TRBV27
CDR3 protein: CASSFGRGNTIYF
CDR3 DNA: TGTGCCAGCAGTTTCGGCAGGGGAAACACCATATATTTT

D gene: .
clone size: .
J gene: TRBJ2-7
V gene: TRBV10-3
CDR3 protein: CAISDLGDSYEQYF
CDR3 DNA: TGTGCCATCAGTGACCTAGGGGATTCCTACGAGCAGTACTTC

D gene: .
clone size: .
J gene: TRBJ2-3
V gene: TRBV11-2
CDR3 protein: CASSLSRVTDTQYF
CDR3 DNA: TGTGCCAGCAGCTTAAGCAGGGTCACAGATACGCAGTATTTT

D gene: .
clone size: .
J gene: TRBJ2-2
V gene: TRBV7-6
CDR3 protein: CASSAYRELGTGELFF
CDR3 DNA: TGTGCCAGCAGCGCATACAGGGAATTAGGCACCGGGGAGCTGTTTTTT

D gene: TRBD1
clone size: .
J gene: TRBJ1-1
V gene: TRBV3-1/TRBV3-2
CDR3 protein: CASSQGQGGWGTEAFF
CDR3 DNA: TGTGCCAGCAGCCAAGGACAGGGTGGATGGGGAACTGAAGCTTTCTTT

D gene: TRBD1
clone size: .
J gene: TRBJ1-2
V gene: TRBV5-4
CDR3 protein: CASTGGQGARGYTF
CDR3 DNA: TGTGCCAGCACCGGCGGGCAGGGGGCTCGGGGCTACACCTTC

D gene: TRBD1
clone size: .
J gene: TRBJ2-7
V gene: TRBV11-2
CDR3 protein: CASSFWTGGESYEQYF
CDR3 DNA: TGTGCCAGCAGCTTCTGGACAGGGGGTGAGTCCTACGAGCAGTACTTC